This TCR beta chain is drawn from a study of blood T cells in healthy people across ages. Then a second PCR, running roughly 7 to 11 cycles, was carried out with a sample-barcoded 5' primer and a J-beta primer mix. TCRdb itself ran the 5' RACE reads through MiXCR, one entry per CDR3 protein. The repertoire includes about 1.5 million distinct CDR3 sequences, 35% to 45% of them detected once, and approximately 7.9% sits in the top ten. Germline CDR1 is SQVTM and CDR2 is ANQGSEA. Trimming took 6 bases from V and 3 from J, leaving 14 bases between them. The CDR3 has 13 amino acids. This clonotype was obtained from a woman aged 18-29 years in good health. The chain is built from TRBV29-1 and TRBJ1-1; D remains ambiguous. Specimen: blood. DNA for the CDR3: TGCAGCGTGGGTGATTTGCCCCACACTGAAGCTTTCTTT. Translated, it gives CSVGDLPHTEAFF.